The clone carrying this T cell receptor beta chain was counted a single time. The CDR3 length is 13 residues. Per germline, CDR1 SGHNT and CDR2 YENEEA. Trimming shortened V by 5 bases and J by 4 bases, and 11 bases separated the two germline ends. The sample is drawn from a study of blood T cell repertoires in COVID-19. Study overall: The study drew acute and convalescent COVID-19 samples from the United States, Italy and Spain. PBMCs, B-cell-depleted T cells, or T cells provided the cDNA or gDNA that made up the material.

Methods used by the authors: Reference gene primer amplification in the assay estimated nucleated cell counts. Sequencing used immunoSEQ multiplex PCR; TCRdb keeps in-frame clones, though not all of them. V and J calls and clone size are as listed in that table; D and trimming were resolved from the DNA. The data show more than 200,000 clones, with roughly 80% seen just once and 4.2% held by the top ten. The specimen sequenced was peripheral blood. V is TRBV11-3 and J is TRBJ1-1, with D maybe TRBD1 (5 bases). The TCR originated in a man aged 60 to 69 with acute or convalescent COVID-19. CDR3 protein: CASSPGGFTEAFF. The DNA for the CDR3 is TGTGCCAGCAGCCCCGGGGGGTTCACTGAAGCTTTCTTT.